This T cell receptor (beta chain) was recorded in a study of blood T cell repertoires in COVID-19 (dated by TCRdb to about 2020). Describing the broader study: The collaborator samples originated in the United States, Italy and Spain and spanned the acute and convalescent phases of COVID-19. The material from the prospective study consisted of cDNA or gDNA derived from T cells, B-cell-depleted T cells, or PBMCs. Deeply sampled blood TCRbeta repertoires from subjects exposed to, actively infected with, or recovered from COVID-19 were included in the dataset. A freely available public database, intended as a resource for researchers studying the immune response to SARS-CoV-2, is where the repertoires were released. The samples were drawn from the first 160 participants of the ongoing ImmuneRACE study and from 950 to 1,500 subjects provided by 6 global collaborators. A de-identified subject ID, COVID-19 status, age in years and sex were almost always included in the sample metadata. Where available, HLA class I and class II types were obtained from metadata supplied by the sample provider rather than from assay-based typing. Broader findings and caveats from the paper: The quantity of clinical and demographic metadata differed by source and by participant and was supplied without curation.

With regard to this clone: Its antigen is still unknown. Per-base qualities were not stored, and no clone one base away is much larger.

In Seattle, one collaborating source enrolled patients while the infection was active and tracked those patients longitudinally over the course of disease. Each collaborating institution followed its own protocols to collect whole blood in K2EDTA tubes. Collaborator samples were shipped for TCRbeta analysis as frozen whole blood, isolated PBMCs, or DNA extracted from either sample type. TCRbeta CDR3 regions were amplified from genomic DNA by means of the immunoSEQ Assay, a bias-controlled multiplex PCR. The study's own analysis went as follows. The number of nucleated cells in each sample was estimated by amplification of reference gene primers within the assay. To quantify the absolute abundance of each unique TCRbeta CDR3 rearrangement, sequence reads were collapsed and filtered. For each sample, productive Simpson clonality was calculated by taking the square root of Simpson's diversity index across productive rearrangements. In TCRdb, the immuneACCESS table is reduced to in-frame sequences with V and J assigned. These tables do not hold every clone; where another copy was compared, an unresolved V gene accounts for under half, and the others remain unexplained. V and J calls and clone size follow that table, whereas D and trimming were derived from the DNA. This sample comprises 200,000 to 250,000 clones, 80% to 85% of them detected only once. The ten most abundant clones make up roughly 8.2% of the sample.

V is pared back by 4 bases and J by 1 base, with 14 bases lying between the germline termini. From the germline V gene, CDR1 is MDHEN and CDR2 is SYDVKM. The CDR3 has 16 amino acids, counting the end cysteine and phenylalanine. CDR3 DNA is the only sequence kept; it has 48 bases, read in frame from the first base. The TCR sequence derives from a woman of 80 years or more with COVID-19, enrolled during active disease. Rearrangement joined TRBV28 to TRBJ2-4; D gene: possibly TRBD1, on 6 matching bases. The sample taken for sequencing was peripheral blood. The encoded CDR3 is CASSSRDKGAKNIQYF. The DNA sequence follows: TGTGCCAGCAGTTCCCGGGACAAGGGGGCCAAAAACATTCAGTACTTC.